This is a list of T cell receptor beta chains from one sample in a study of radiotherapy plus CTLA-4 blockade in lung cancer. Produced via immunoSEQ multiplex PCR; TCRdb's table is partial and in-frame only. Here the sample spans tens of thousands of clones, almost 80% being singletons. The specimen was peripheral blood, collected from a patient treated with radiotherapy plus ipilimumab. The receptors were gathered from a human donor with non-small cell lung cancer who had stable disease on radiotherapy plus ipilimumab. The conserved cysteine and the conserved F or W are not part of the CDR3 here. The order of the fields is J gene, V gene, CDR3 protein.

J: TRBJ1-1; V: TRBV10-3; CDR3: AISGGQGGNTEAF
J: TRBJ2-3; V: TRBV6-1; CDR3: ASTEGPGPTDTQY
J: TRBJ1-1; V: TRBV6-5; CDR3: ASSYVPTQGEAF
J: TRBJ1-4; V: TRBV7-9; CDR3: ASRADSPNEKLF
J: TRBJ1-2; V: TRBV13; CDR3: ASRGLDYGYT
J: TRBJ1-2; V: TRBV5-8; CDR3: ASSLYGRIDYGYT
J: TRBJ2-1; V: TRBV5-8; CDR3: ASSLSFRSGGNNEQF
J: TRBJ2-1; V: TRBV7-6; CDR3: ASSTRQGKGNEQF
J: TRBJ1-2; V: TRBV14; CDR3: ASSRPGGLSYGYT
J: TRBJ1-5; V: TRBV5-6; CDR3: ASSLYSGYRGNQPQH
J: TRBJ2-2; V: TRBV28; CDR3: ASTSGGANTGELF
J: TRBJ1-2; V: TRBV10-3; CDR3: ATQNRGSNYGYT
J: TRBJ1-4; V: TRBV29-1; CDR3: SVAWQLTLVYRKRRREKLF
J: TRBJ2-6; V: TRBV2; CDR3: ASSPEGVTYSGANVLT